This is a list of T cell receptor beta chains from one sample in a study of breast tumors, draining lymph nodes, adjacent tissues. MiXCR was run by TCRdb on the multiplex PCR reads, yielding one entry per CDR3 protein. The sample lists over 70,000 distinct CDR3 sequences; approximately 28% were seen once. Sequencing was carried out using axillary lymph node tissue. These receptor sequences come from a female donor with breast cancer. Some clones in this sample may be carry-over from other donors' samples. CDR3s include the opening cysteine and the closing phenylalanine or tryptophan. D genes are given only for firm matches.

V gene	D gene	J gene	CDR3 protein
TRBV3-1	TRBD1	TRBJ1-2	CASSQTGQARNYGYTF
TRBV7-9	TRBD2	TRBJ2-1	CASSRTSGMGNEQFF
TRBV24-1	TRBD2	TRBJ2-3	CATSPSGRNTDTQYF
TRBV5-8	-	TRBJ2-5	CASSLRTESYQETQYF
TRBV7-8	-	TRBJ2-2	CASSLPRNTGELFF
TRBV25-1	-	TRBJ2-3	CASSARGNTDTQYF
TRBV4-1	TRBD2	TRBJ2-7	CASSQVALAETYEQYF
TRBV7-8	TRBD2	TRBJ2-2	CASSLRAGGGVTGELFF
TRBV7-2	TRBD2	TRBJ2-1	CASSLDILAGSNEQFF
TRBV4-1	-	TRBJ2-7	CASSRVGQSYEQYF
TRBV20-1	TRBD1	TRBJ1-5	CSAKPGQGVNQPQHF
TRBV6-5	TRBD1	TRBJ2-7	CASSHLPGQGYEQYF
TRBV29-1	-	TRBJ2-7	CSAEDGSQVGYEQYF
TRBV7-8	-	TRBJ1-3	CASSEIRDRGLAGNTIYF
TRBV9	TRBD2	TRBJ2-7	CASSAGGGTIYEQYF
TRBV14	-	TRBJ2-1	CASSPSARNNEQFF
TRBV6-1	-	TRBJ2-5	CASSELPKTQYF
TRBV6-2/TRBV6-3	-	TRBJ2-7	CASSYSPGHRSEQYF
TRBV6-1	-	TRBJ2-7	CASTSLRGAREQYF
TRBV27	-	TRBJ2-7	CASSFRGGVYEQYF
TRBV7-9	-	TRBJ2-2	CASSFSSTLGTGELFF
TRBV12-3/TRBV12-4	-	TRBJ2-7	CASSLVLTPYEQYF
TRBV5-6	TRBD2	TRBJ2-3	CASSWGTSGSIIDTQYF
TRBV5-1	TRBD2	TRBJ2-2	CASSLLAGTQGELFF
TRBV5-1	TRBD1	TRBJ1-1	CASSLERGTGDTEAFF
TRBV2	-	TRBJ2-7	CASSAGSTASEQYF
TRBV24-1	TRBD2	TRBJ2-3	CATSDSTSGSLDTQYF
TRBV29-1	-	TRBJ1-1	CSVETAYEAFF
TRBV28	-	TRBJ1-2	CASSLTAGGTGAF
TRBV7-2	-	TRBJ2-2	CASSSLPGANTGELFF
TRBV10-3	TRBD2	TRBJ2-5	CAISILAGGRETQSF
TRBV7-3	TRBD1	TRBJ2-6	CASSPGTGFSGANVLTF
TRBV3-1	-	TRBJ2-7	CASSQGMGNTYEQYF
TRBV6-2/TRBV6-3	-	TRBJ1-6	CASSPGAGGLESPLHF
TRBV15	-	TRBJ1-5	CATSSQPNQPQHF
TRBV3-1	TRBD1	TRBJ2-3	CASSAGTGYTDTQYF
TRBV6-2/TRBV6-3	-	TRBJ2-7	CASSSFYEQYF